The present T cell receptor (beta chain) was sequenced within a study of cytomegalovirus exposure and HLA in healthy donors. General study findings and limits: The majority of TCR sequences were rare, yet some public TCRs appeared in many donors. Most CMV-associated TCR beta chains were later found to appear HLA-restricted.

PCR used 60 Vbeta primers and 13 Jbeta primers. The data were produced by immunoSEQ multiplex PCR, yet TCRdb's version contains in-frame clones alone and is incomplete. The repertoire holds some 150,000 clones, with 87% as singletons. With 3 bases removed from V and 0 bases from J, the gap between germline ends came to 12 bases. The germline CDR1 and CDR2 sequences are SGHTA and FQGNSA. This CDR3 region has 15 residues. Comment on this clone: No antigen is known for it.

Donors in the study were healthy people who gave bone marrow. The TCR originated in a young woman in good health and CMV-seronegative. The V gene is TRBV7-2, the J gene TRBJ2-7; D ambiguous. Sequencing was done on a sample of PBMCs. This CDR3 is CASSFSAPSSYEQYF. The CDR3 coding sequence is TGTGCCAGCAGCTTCTCCGCGCCAAGCTCCTACGAGCAGTACTTC. The full variable domain, its missing parts supplied by reference TRBV7-2 and TRBJ2-7, is GAGVSQSPSNKVTEKGKDVELRCDPISGHTALYWYRQSLGQGLEFLIYFQGNSAPDKSGLPSDRFSAERTGGSVSTLTIQRTQQEDSAVYLCASSFSAPSSYEQYFGPGTRLTVT.